This T cell receptor beta chain is from a study of T cells in Graves' hyperthyroidism and ophthalmopathy. The germline V gene has CDR1 MNHEY and CDR2 SMNVEV (reference sequence). V lost 5 bases and J lost 8, with 15 bases in between. The CDR3 is made up of 13 amino acids. General observations from the study: The authors' 13 V-J model separated ophthalmopathy from stable hyperthyroidism. Model output signaled ophthalmopathy a median roughly 6 months ahead of onset.

This clonotype was observed a handful of times. Antigen specificity is unknown. Clinical symptoms, serum thyroxine, TRAb, thyroid ultrasound and orbital computed tomography established diagnosis. There were TCR beta CDR3 regions amplified from RNA transcripts. HTBI primers drove first-round RT-PCR of the TCR CDR3. TCRdb re-called the multiplex PCR reads with MiXCR, one entry per CDR3 protein. The table has 450,000 to 650,000 distinct CDR3 sequences, approximately 15% seen once. This chain uses TRBV27 with TRBJ1-2; D unclear. The sample taken for sequencing was blood. The TCR sequence derives from a woman between 18 and 30 years old with Graves' ophthalmopathy. The CDR3 region is CASSQSPQKGYTF. The CDR3 DNA reads TGTGCCAGCAGTCAAAGCCCCCAGAAGGGCTACACCTTC.